These T cell receptor beta chains were read from a single sample in a study of shared clonotypes between healthy human individuals. The protocol was immunoSEQ multiplex PCR, while the TCRdb copy is restricted to in-frame clones and leaves out a portion. The data hold more than 500,000 clones, with approximately 94% observed a single time. The source material was naive CD4+ T cells sorted from blood. These receptors all stem from a woman aged 30 to 39 in good health. The CDR3 runs from the conserved cysteine through the conserved F or W.

length: 15; J: TRBJ2-6; V: TRBV27; CDR3: CASSFEGPGANVLTF
length: 16; J: TRBJ2-5; V: TRBV10-1; CDR3: CASSARQLGRGETQYF
length: 15; J: TRBJ2-1; V: TRBV6-1; CDR3: CASRADATSYNEQFF
length: 15; J: TRBJ2-7; V: TRBV5-5; CDR3: CASSLAGGRLYEQYF
length: 17; J: TRBJ2-2; V: TRBV19; CDR3: CASSILRDRGFFGELFF
length: 14; J: TRBJ1-1; V: TRBV30; CDR3: CAWSRTGVSTEAFF
length: 13; J: TRBJ2-5; V: TRBV28; CDR3: CASSRGVGETQYF
length: 14; J: TRBJ1-5; V: TRBV6-5; CDR3: CASRQQGGNQPQHF
length: 14; J: TRBJ2-3; V: TRBV27; CDR3: CASSSDRVADTQYF
length: 13; J: .; V: TRBV27; CDR3: CASKLGTAYEQYF
length: 13; J: TRBJ1-2; V: TRBV6-1; CDR3: CASSAGGPYGYTF
length: 14; J: TRBJ1-5; V: TRBV5-8; CDR3: CASSLRQGTWPQHF
length: 15; J: TRBJ1-5; V: TRBV6-1; CDR3: CASRSRDRAGQPQHF
length: 13; J: TRBJ2-3; V: TRBV7-9; CDR3: CASSPSRGDTQYF
length: 14; J: TRBJ2-5; V: TRBV18; CDR3: CASSPQGRQETQYF
length: 14; J: TRBJ2-7; V: TRBV7-9; CDR3: CASSWTTGGYEQYF
length: 19; J: TRBJ2-3; V: TRBV28; CDR3: CASSHTPWTSGRTADTQYF
length: 14; J: .; V: TRBV2; CDR3: CASSETWSSYEQYF
length: 14; J: TRBJ1-5; V: TRBV2; CDR3: CASSRTGRNQPQHF
length: 11; J: TRBJ2-3; V: TRBV6-5; CDR3: CASSYKDTQYF
length: 14; J: TRBJ1-4; V: TRBV5-1; CDR3: CASSSTAPNEKLFF
length: 14; J: TRBJ2-7; V: TRBV10-2; CDR3: CASSGSGEVDEQYF
length: 16; J: TRBJ2-7; V: TRBV18; CDR3: CASSPPGLADSYEQYF
length: 16; J: TRBJ1-3; V: TRBV5-1; CDR3: CASSWDGSSSGNTIYF
length: 15; J: TRBJ2-1; V: TRBV19; CDR3: CASSIQAISYNEQFF
length: 13; J: TRBJ1-3; V: TRBV11-3; CDR3: CASSFSPGGPIYF
length: 14; J: TRBJ1-2; V: TRBV14; CDR3: CASSPPGADYGYTF
length: 18; J: TRBJ1-5; V: TRBV4-1; CDR3: CASSRLPGQGFSNQPQHF
length: 14; J: TRBJ2-3; V: TRBV5-1; CDR3: CASSFSAGTDTQYF
length: 14; J: TRBJ1-2; V: TRBV19; CDR3: CASSRYLANYGYTF
length: 13; J: TRBJ2-3; V: TRBV5-1; CDR3: CASSPGTTDTQYF
length: 15; J: TRBJ1-1; V: TRBV28; CDR3: CASSSGTGGRTEAFF
length: 11; J: TRBJ1-5; V: TRBV20-1; CDR3: CSASKDQPQHF
length: 17; J: TRBJ2-1; V: TRBV9; CDR3: CASSPILAGSSYNEQFF
length: 14; J: TRBJ1-4; V: TRBV2; CDR3: CASRLQGVSEKLFF
length: 14; J: TRBJ2-1; V: TRBV28; CDR3: CASSLPRGRNEQFF
length: 13; J: TRBJ1-1; V: TRBV30; CDR3: CAWKTDRYTEAFF
length: 13; J: TRBJ2-2; V: TRBV28; CDR3: CASKVGGTGELFF
length: 14; J: TRBJ2-7; V: TRBV7-9; CDR3: CASGIQQDSYEQYF
length: 14; J: TRBJ2-7; V: TRBV5-1; CDR3: CASSSLWGSYEQYF
length: 15; J: TRBJ2-7; V: TRBV27; CDR3: CASRRQGSPVSEQYF
length: 15; J: TRBJ1-4; V: TRBV21-1; CDR3: CASSISNRGNEKLFF
length: 15; J: TRBJ2-3; V: TRBV5-4; CDR3: CASSPRGRGTDTQYF
length: 17; J: TRBJ2-6; V: TRBV28; CDR3: CASRIGTGGSGANVLTF
length: 16; J: TRBJ1-2; V: TRBV5-1; CDR3: CASSRATGEVAYGYTF